This entry lists 21 T cell receptor beta chains sequenced from one sample in a study of shared clonotypes between healthy human individuals. TCRdb's copy holds only in-frame clones and misses some; the assay was immunoSEQ multiplex PCR. The sample yields fewer than 2.5 million clones, 93% seen once. Sequenced: naive CD4+ T cells from PBMCs. Subset described: CD45RA+ positively selected. The receptor source for this set is a young man in good health. Some clones in this sample may be carry-over from other donors' samples.

This clone was counted once. The chain employs TRBV10-3 and TRBJ2-2, with TRBD1 matching over 7 bases. This CDR3 comprises 13 residues. The V gene's germline CDR1 is ENHRY and CDR2 SYGVKD. The V segment lost 10 bases and the J segment 2 bases; nucleotides outside the gene matches: 4. The CDR3 sequence is CATQGSNTGELFF. CDR3 in DNA: TGTGCCACACAGGGGTCCAACACCGGGGAGCTGTTTTTT.

As regards this clone: The same CDR3 arises from other DNA sequences in this sample as well. The rearrangement joins TRBV5-1 to TRBJ1-5; D is unclear. The ends were cut back, 4 bases at V and 2 bases at J, with 13 bases in the middle. The CDR3 spans 15 residues. CDR1 is SGHRS and CDR2 is YFSETQ in the germline V gene. In DNA form, the CDR3 reads TGCGCCAGCAGCCTCGGACCTGGAGGCAATCAGCCCCAGCATTTT. Residues: CASSLGPGGNQPQHF.

The gene calls are TRBV5-6 and TRBJ2-3, with TRBD2 identical over 13 bases. V dropped 4 bases and J dropped 3; count of bases not matched to a gene: 8. The CDR3 sequence is 17 residues long. Looked up from germline, CDR1 is SGHDT and CDR2 is YYEEEE. Here the CDR3 reads CASSPTLTSGRTDTQYF. The DNA for the CDR3 is TGTGCCAGCAGCCCAACCCTGACTAGCGGGAGGACAGATACGCAGTATTTT.

The V gene is TRBV5-1, the J gene TRBJ2-4; no clear D gene. The ends were cut back, 0 bases at V and 6 bases at J, with 10 bases in the middle. The CDR3 sequence is 14 residues long. Looked up from germline, CDR1 is SGHRS and CDR2 is YFSETQ. As DNA, the CDR3 is TGCGCCAGCAGCTTGGACGGTATCGGAAACATTCAGTACTTC. Translation gives CASSLDGIGNIQYF.

The chain combines TRBV11-1 with TRBJ2-1, with D perhaps matching TRBD1 (5 bases). This CDR3 has 14 amino acids. V gave up 5 bases and J gave up 0 bases, with 8 bases separating them. Germline assignment: CDR1 SGHAT and CDR2 FQDESV (reference sequence). The CDR3 DNA is TGTGCCAGCAGCCCAGGGAACTCCTACAATGAGCAGTTCTTC. It yields the protein CASSPGNSYNEQFF. Full variable domain (remainder filled in from reference TRBV11-1 and TRBJ2-1): EAEVAQSPRYKITEKSQAVAFWCDPISGHATLYWYRQILGQGPELLVQFQDESVVDDSQLPKDRFSAERLKGVDSTLKIQPAELGDSAMYLCASSPGNSYNEQFFGPGTRLTVL.

The CDR3 sequence is CASRDAPPEQYF. Written as DNA, the CDR3 is TGTGCCAGCCGGGACGCCCCCCCCGAGCAGTACTTC. The rearrangement uses TRBV28 and TRBJ2-7, with D perhaps matching TRBD1 or TRBD2 (5 bases each). Germline V CDR1 and CDR2: MDHEN, SYDVKM. Trimming took off 8 bases at V and 6 bases at J, with 14 bases between the two ends. The CDR3 loop spans 12 amino acids.

V and J are TRBV28 and TRBJ2-7; TRBD2 is a possible D gene (7 bases). The CDR3 covers 13 residues. From germline, CDR1 is MDHEN and CDR2 SYDVKM. V lost 10 bases and J 0 bases, leaving 13 bases between the germline ends. The CDR3 DNA sequence: TGTGCCACGGCGGGGGCGAGCTCCTACGAGCAGTACTTC. It translates to CATAGASSYEQYF.

The V and J genes are TRBV27 and TRBJ2-7; tentative D call: TRBD2 (5 bases). Per germline, CDR1 MNHEY and CDR2 SMNVEV (reference sequence). The V and J ends lost 10 bases and 0 bases respectively, with 25 bases between them. The CDR3 runs 17 residues. The CDR3 loop reads CATCGSGLRSGSYEQYF. The CDR3 DNA is TGTGCCACCTGTGGAAGCGGCCTCCGATCGGGCTCCTACGAGCAGTACTTC.

This chain joins TRBV6-1 and TRBJ1-2, with unresolved D. This CDR3 region has 12 residues. Between the trimmed V and J ends, which lost 4 bases and 4 bases, there was a span of 7 bases. Germline V gene sequence: CDR1 MNHNS, CDR2 SASEGT. The chain's CDR3 is CASSAGSYGYTF. The CDR3 coding sequence is TGTGCCAGCAGTGCCGGCAGCTATGGCTACACCTTC.

The chain's CDR3 is CASSFSGRTFEQYF. The DNA of the CDR3 is TGTGCCAGCAGCTTTTCGGGGAGAACGTTCGAGCAGTACTTC. J is TRBJ2-7 and V is TRBV5-4, with D perhaps matching TRBD2 (5 bases). Trimming took 2 bases from V and 6 from J, leaving 15 bases between them. The CDR3 length is 14 residues. The germline V gene encodes CDR1 SGHNT and CDR2 YYREEE (reference sequence). The full variable domain, completed using reference TRBV5-4 and TRBJ2-7, is ETGVTQSPTHLIKTRGQQVTLRCSSQSGHNTVSWYQQALGQGPQFIFQYYREEENGRGNFPPRFSGLQFPNYSSELNVNALELDDSALYLCASSFSGRTFEQYFGPGTRLTVT.

The CDR3 loop is CASSLGVGTSGYNEQFF. CDR3 sequence (DNA): TGTGCCAGCAGTCTGGGAGTAGGGACTAGCGGATACAATGAGCAGTTCTTC. The chain has TRBV25-1 and TRBJ2-1; 11 positions agree with TRBD2. J lost 4 bases, V lost 5 bases, and 10 bases had no gene match. The CDR3 consists of 17 residues. The germline V gene encodes CDR1 MGHDK and CDR2 SYGVNS.

The rearrangement joins TRBV21-1 to TRBJ1-5. TRBV21-1 is flagged as a pseudogene. CDR3 length equals 20 residues. The CDR3 coding sequence is TGTGCCAGCAGCCCGGCGGGCCGCCATAGGGTTTTCTATAGCAATCAGCCCCAGCATTTT. It specifies CASSPAGRHRVFYSNQPQHF.

Worth noting for this clone: This same CDR3 is encoded by further DNA sequences in the sample. This rearrangement joins TRBV7-9 to TRBJ2-1, with 11 bases that match TRBD2. Germline CDR1 reads SEHNR; CDR2 reads FQNEAQ (reference sequence). The CDR3 has 15 residues. V gave up 5 bases and J gave up 3 bases; unmatched junction bases: 3. The CDR3 reads CASSPGTSGYNEQFF. The CDR3, as DNA: TGTGCCAGCAGCCCCGGGACTAGCGGCTACAATGAGCAGTTCTTC. The entire variable domain, with the rest obtained from reference TRBV7-9 and TRBJ2-1, is as follows: DTGVSQNPRHKITKRGQNVTFRCDPISEHNRLYWYRQTLGQGPEFLTYFQNEAQLEKSRLLSDRFSAERPKGSFSTLEIQRTEQGDSAMYLCASSPGTSGYNEQFFGPGTRLTVL.

The chain is built from TRBV5-1 and TRBJ2-3; 7 bases match TRBD1. Germline V gene sequence: CDR1 SGHRS, CDR2 YFSETQ. The CDR3 is 15 residues long. The junction had 7 bases not matched to a gene; V was cut back by 4 bases and J by 2 bases. CDR3 sequence reads: CASSIGTEITDTQYF. CDR3 DNA: TGCGCCAGCAGCATCGGGACAGAAATCACAGATACGCAGTATTTT. The full variable domain, completed using reference TRBV5-1 and TRBJ2-3, is KAGVTQTPRYLIKTRGQQVTLSCSPISGHRSVSWYQQTPGQGLQFLFEYFSETQRNKGNFPGRFSGRQFSNSRSEMNVSTLELGDSALYLCASSIGTEITDTQYFGPGTRLTVL.

The chain employs TRBV9 and TRBJ1-1, with D maybe TRBD1 (6 bases). The V gene lost 6 bases and the J gene lost 1 base, with 13 bases spanning the gap. Germline lookup yields CDR1 SGDLS and CDR2 YYNGEE. The CDR3 has 14 amino acids. CDR3 sequence reads: CASTPGGGNTEAFF. Written as DNA, the CDR3 is TGTGCCAGCACCCCAGGAGGGGGGAACACTGAAGCTTTCTTT.

DNA for the CDR3: TGTGCCAGCAGCTTCTTGGTACTAGCGGAGTACAATGAGCAGTTCTTC. Amino acids: CASSFLVLAEYNEQFF. V and J are TRBV5-5 and TRBJ2-1, with TRBD2 matching over 8 bases. CDR1 is SGHKS, CDR2 YYEKEE, per germline (reference sequence). The V segment lost 2 bases and the J segment 4 bases; nucleotides outside the gene matches: 8. This CDR3 contains 16 residues.

The rearrangement links TRBV5-8 to TRBJ2-7; D gene ambiguous. V lost 4 bases and J lost 2, with 10 bases in between. Germline V CDR1 and CDR2: SGHTS, YDEGEE. The CDR3 has 13 residues. Here the CDR3 DNA reads TGTGCCAGCAGCCAGCTGTGGGCCTACGAGCAGTACTTC. Protein sequence: CASSQLWAYEQYF.

A remark on this clone: The limits of the CDR3 on the DNA are not certain, so only TCRdb's listed CDR3 is given. The chain combines TRBV19 with TRBJ2-3; the table gives TRBD2 as D, unverified against the DNA. Counting both end residues, the CDR3 totals 13 amino acids. Germline V gene lookup returns CDR1 LNHDA and CDR2 SQIVND (reference sequence). CDR3: CASILAGTDTQYF.

As to this clone: Different DNA sequences within this sample yield the same CDR3. This chain joins TRBV30 and TRBJ2-3, with D possibly matching TRBD2 (5 bases). The ends were cut back, 5 bases at V and 0 bases at J, with 9 bases in the middle. CDR3 length: 13 amino acids. Germline V gives CDR1 GTSNPN, CDR2 SVGIG (reference sequence). This CDR3 reads CAWRTGSTDTQYF. The CDR3 nucleotides read TGTGCCTGGCGGACTGGTAGCACAGATACGCAGTATTTT.

The V call is TRBV7-2, the J call TRBJ2-7; no firm D call. V lost 4 bases, J lost 2 bases, and 9 bases lay in between. In germline, CDR1 is SGHTA, CDR2 FQGNSA. The CDR3 spans 13 residues. The CDR3 reads CASSSPNAYEQYF. DNA for the CDR3: TGTGCCAGCAGCTCCCCCAACGCCTACGAGCAGTACTTC.

The chain joins TRBV7-2 to TRBJ2-1, with TRBD1 matching 7 bases. Per germline, CDR1 SGHTA and CDR2 FQGNSA. V trimming: 6 bases; J trimming: 4 bases; junction bases outside the gene matches: 12. This CDR3 contains 16 residues. This CDR3 is CASSLLRQGLYNEQFF. The CDR3 bases are TGTGCCAGCAGTTTACTAAGACAGGGTCTGTACAATGAGCAGTTCTTC.